This T cell receptor beta chain stems from a study of T cell repertoires in cytomegalovirus infection. The length of the CDR3 is 13 residues. The V gene's germline CDR1 is ENHRY and CDR2 SYGVKD. V was shortened by 5 bases and J by 4 bases, with 11 bases between the two germline ends. TCRdb called the reads again in MiXCR, with one record for every CDR3 protein. This sample has about 480,000 distinct CDR3 sequences, with more than 30% found just once. Remarks on this clonotype: Antigen unknown.

This chain uses TRBV10-3 with TRBJ1-1, with D possibly TRBD1 on 6 matching bases. Sequencing was performed on cultured PBMCs, taken from culture after CMV antigen stimulation. This receptor was taken from a human donor in good health (CMV status not recorded). Some clones in this sample may be carry-over from other donors' samples. The DNA of the CDR3 is TGTGCCATCAGTACTACAGGGTCCACTGAAGCTTTCTTT. Amino acids: CAISTTGSTEAFF.